This is a list of T cell receptor beta chains from one sample in a study of shared clonotypes between healthy human individuals. Measured with immunoSEQ multiplex PCR; TCRdb has only the in-frame clones, and not every one. This table has around 2.5 million clones, 80% to 95% appearing once. Material for sequencing was naive CD4+ T cells from PBMCs. Every receptor here comes from a man younger than 35 in good health. Some clones in this sample may be carry-over from other donors' samples. The CDR3 runs from the conserved cysteine through the conserved F or W. Each record gives: V gene, clone size, D gene, J gene, CDR3 DNA, CDR3 protein. A D gene is named only where the DNA matches it firmly. The size of a clone is reported for some rows only, either as once, few or many, or as a class for expanded clones.

>TRBV30|NA|NA|TRBJ1-6
TGTGCCTGGAGTGTAGCCCCGGATAATTCACCCCTCCACTTT
CAWSVAPDNSPLHF
>TRBV5-1|once|NA|TRBJ1-2
TGCGCCAGCAGCGATCAGGGAATTTTCGGCTATGGCTACACCTTC
CASSDQGIFGYGYTF
>TRBV11-2|NA|TRBD2|TRBJ2-1
TGTGCCAGCAGCTTAAGTAGCGGGTTCTACAATGAGCAGTTCTTC
CASSLSSGFYNEQFF
>TRBV6-1|NA|NA|TRBJ1-2
TGTGCCAGCAGTGAAGTCGGGCGGGGACGGGGCTACACCTTC
CASSEVGRGRGYTF
>TRBV4-1|once|NA|TRBJ2-3
TGCGCCAGCAGCCAAGGATGGTCCACAGATACGCAGTATTTT
CASSQGWSTDTQYF
>TRBV29-1|NA|NA|TRBJ2-5
TGCAGCTCTCGACAGAACCAAGAGACCCAGTACTTC
CSSRQNQETQYF
>TRBV2|NA|TRBD1|TRBJ2-7
TGTGCCAGCAGAGTAATAGGGACAGGGGGAAGGGAGCAGTACTTC
CASRVIGTGGREQYF
>TRBV7-2|NA|NA|TRBJ2-3
TGTGCCAGCAGCTTAGGAGCGGAGGGCCCAGATACGCAGTATTTT
CASSLGAEGPDTQYF
>TRBV11-2|NA|NA|TRBJ2-1
TGTGCCAGCTCACGGGACAACCTCTACAATGAGCAGTTCTTC
CASSRDNLYNEQFF
>TRBV28|once|TRBD1|TRBJ2-1
TGTGCCGGTCAGGGGGCGTATAATGAGCAGTTCTTC
CAGQGAYNEQFF
>TRBV5-1|NA|NA|TRBJ2-6
TGCGCCAGCAGCTTAGCCGGGCCCAGACGGGGGGCCAACGTCCTGACTTTC
CASSLAGPRRGANVLTF
>TRBV5-1|NA|TRBD1|TRBJ1-2
TGCGCCAGCAGCTTGGGACCCGGGACAGTCAACTATGGCTACACCTTC
CASSLGPGTVNYGYTF
>TRBV7-2|NA|NA|TRBJ1-1
TGTGCCAGCAGCTTATACGGGGTTCAGAACACTGAAGCTTTCTTT
CASSLYGVQNTEAFF
>TRBV5-4|NA|NA|TRBJ1-5
TGTGCCAGCAGCTCCAACCCCGCTGGCAATCAGCCCCAGCATTTT
CASSSNPAGNQPQHF
>TRBV18|NA|NA|TRBJ2-6
TGTGCCAGCTCACCGCTGACGGTTAGCTCTGGGGCCAACGTCCTGACTTTC
CASSPLTVSSGANVLTF
>TRBV9|NA|NA|TRBJ1-1
TGTGCCAGCAGCGGATTCAAATATTGGACGGGTATGAACACTGAAGCTTTCTTT
CASSGFKYWTGMNTEAFF
>TRBV2|NA|NA|TRBJ2-3
TGTGCCAGCATGGTCGGATTGGGAGATACGCAGTATTTT
CASMVGLGDTQYF
>TRBV28|NA|NA|TRBJ1-6
TGTGCCAGCAGCCCCCCCCAGGGATGGGCACCCCTCCACTTT
CASSPPQGWAPLHF
>TRBV20-1|NA|NA|TRBJ2-1
TGCAGTGCTAGATCAGGGCCCTCGCAGTTCTTC
CSARSGPSQFF
>TRBV6-1|NA|NA|TRBJ2-7
TGTGCCAGCAGTGGGGACATTCCGTCGGGGAACGAGCAGTACTTC
CASSGDIPSGNEQYF
>TRBV7-4|NA|NA|TRBJ1-5
TGTGCCAGCAGCATTAATCAGCCCCAGCATTTT
CASSINQPQHF
>TRBV4-1|NA|NA|TRBJ2-5
TGCGCCAGCAGCCAAGATGGCCACCGGGAAGAGACCCAGTACTTC
CASSQDGHREETQYF